The 7 T cell receptor beta chains reported below all come from one sample, sequenced in a study of OX40 agonist ivuxolimab in advanced cancers. Profiling relied on immunoSEQ multiplex PCR, and the TCRdb table lists in-frame clones only, not all of them. The table includes roughly 100,000 clones, around nine tenths detected once. The material was CD4+ or CD8+ T cells sorted from blood, obtained in a trial of the OX40 agonist ivuxolimab. The receptors here all came from an adult with an advanced solid tumor such as melanoma, head and neck, liver or kidney cancer.

The CDR3 DNA reads as TGTGCCAGCAGCCCGGGACTAGCGGGGGTCTACGAGCAGTACTTC. It translates to CASSPGLAGVYEQYF. V is TRBV5-4 and J is TRBJ2-7; 14 bases align to TRBD2. Germline CDR1 is SGHNT and CDR2 is YYREEE (reference sequence). The CDR3 runs 15 residues. With 4 bases clipped from V and 3 bases from J, the junction kept 3 bases outside the gene matches.

V gene TRBV29-1 combines with J gene TRBJ2-7; D not resolved. Germline V gene sequence: CDR1 SQVTM, CDR2 ANQGSEA. Trimming cost V 6 bases and J 6 bases, with 15 bases left between them. The length of the CDR3 is 12 residues. DNA for the CDR3: TGCAGCGTGGCCCATCGGTTGGCCGAGCAGTACTTC. Its translation: CSVAHRLAEQYF.

The V call is TRBV2, the J call TRBJ2-7; 7 nucleotides line up with TRBD1. V dropped 6 bases and J dropped 9; count of bases not matched to a gene: 11. Germline V gene sequence: CDR1 SNHLY, CDR2 FYNNEI. There are 13 residues in the CDR3. The DNA of the CDR3 is TGTGCCAGCAGCGGTATACAGGGGATGGGGCAGTACTTC. This sequence encodes CASSGIQGMGQYF.

CDR3 sequence reads: CASSAETGTEWSQPQHF. In nucleotides, the CDR3 is TGTGCCAGCAGCGCCGAAACCGGGACAGAATGGAGTCAGCCCCAGCATTTT. The gene calls are TRBV9 and TRBJ1-5; 7 positions agree with TRBD1. This CDR3 has 17 residues. CDR1 and CDR2 from the germline V gene are SGDLS and YYNGEE. Trimming took 3 bases from V and 6 from J; bases not matched to a gene: 15.

V gene TRBV30 combines with J gene TRBJ1-2; 9 bases line up with TRBD1. Germline-derived CDR1 and CDR2 are GTSNPN and SVGIG (reference sequence). The CDR3 runs 13 residues. With 1 base clipped from V and 5 bases from J, the junction kept 2 bases outside the gene matches. The CDR3 nucleotides read TGTGCCTGGAGTGCGGACAGGGGTTATGGCTACACCTTC. Its translation is CAWSADRGYGYTF.

The genes are TRBV2 and TRBJ1-6, with D unresolved. CDR1 is SNHLY and CDR2 is FYNNEI in the germline V gene. V was trimmed by 6 bases and J by 3 bases, leaving 9 bases between them. CDR3 length equals 14 residues. The CDR3 here is CASREPGYNSPLHF. CDR3 DNA sequence: TGTGCCAGCAGAGAGCCCGGCTATAATTCACCCCTCCACTTT.

The gene calls are TRBV19 and TRBJ2-2; no reliable D call. V was trimmed by 3 bases and J by 1 base, leaving 6 bases between them. The CDR3 is 14 amino acids. CDR1 is LNHDA, CDR2 SQIVND, per germline (reference sequence). The CDR3 loop reads CASSIDWNTGELFF. The CDR3 region has the DNA TGTGCCAGTAGTATCGACTGGAACACCGGGGAGCTGTTTTTT.